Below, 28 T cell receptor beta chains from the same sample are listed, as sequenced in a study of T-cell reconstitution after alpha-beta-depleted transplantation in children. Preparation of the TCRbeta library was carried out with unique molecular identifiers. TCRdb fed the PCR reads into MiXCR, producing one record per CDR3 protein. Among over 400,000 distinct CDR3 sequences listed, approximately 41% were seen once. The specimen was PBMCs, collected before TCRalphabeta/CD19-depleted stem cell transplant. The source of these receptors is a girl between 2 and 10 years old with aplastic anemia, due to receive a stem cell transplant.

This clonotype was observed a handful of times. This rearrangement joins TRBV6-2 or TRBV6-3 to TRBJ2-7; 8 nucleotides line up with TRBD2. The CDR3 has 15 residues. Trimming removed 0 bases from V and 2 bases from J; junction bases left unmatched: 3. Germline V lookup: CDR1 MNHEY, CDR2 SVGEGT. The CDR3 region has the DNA TGTGCCAGCAGTTACTCTTCGGGAGGGCCCTACGAGCAGTACTTC. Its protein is CASSYSSGGPYEQYF.

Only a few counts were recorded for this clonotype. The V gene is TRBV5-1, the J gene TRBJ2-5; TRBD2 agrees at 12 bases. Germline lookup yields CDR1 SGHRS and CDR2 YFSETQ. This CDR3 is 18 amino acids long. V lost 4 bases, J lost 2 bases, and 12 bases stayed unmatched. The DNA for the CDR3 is TGCGCCAGCAGCCCCGGACTAGCGGGACCGATATTTCAAGAGACCCAGTACTTC. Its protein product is CASSPGLAGPIFQETQYF.

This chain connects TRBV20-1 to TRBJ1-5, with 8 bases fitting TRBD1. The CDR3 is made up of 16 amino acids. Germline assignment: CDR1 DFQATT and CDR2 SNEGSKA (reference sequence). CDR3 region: CSAGRVTGDSNQPQHF. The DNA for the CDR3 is TGCAGCGCGGGCAGGGTGACAGGGGATAGCAATCAGCCCCAGCATTTT.

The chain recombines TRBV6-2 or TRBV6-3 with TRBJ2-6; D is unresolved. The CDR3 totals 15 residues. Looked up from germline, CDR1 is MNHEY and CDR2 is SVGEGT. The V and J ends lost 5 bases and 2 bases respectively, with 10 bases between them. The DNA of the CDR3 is TGTGCCAGCAGTACCCGAGAGGCTGGGGCCAACGTCCTGACTTTC. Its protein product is CASSTREAGANVLTF.

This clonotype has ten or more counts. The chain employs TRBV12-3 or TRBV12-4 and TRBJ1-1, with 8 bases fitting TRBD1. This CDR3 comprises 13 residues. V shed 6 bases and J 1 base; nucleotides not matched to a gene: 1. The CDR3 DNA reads TGTGCCAGCAGGGGGACAGGGAACACTGAAGCTTTCTTT. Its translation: CASRGTGNTEAFF.

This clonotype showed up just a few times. CDR3 sequence: CASSSRLDPETQYF. DNA of the CDR3: TGTGCCAGCAGCTCCCGACTAGATCCAGAGACCCAGTACTTC. V usage is TRBV11-2 and J usage is TRBJ2-5, with D possibly being TRBD2 (6 bases). The V gene's germline CDR1 is SGHAT and CDR2 FQNNGV. Trimming cost V 4 bases and J 4 bases, with 13 bases left between them. This CDR3 comprises 14 residues.

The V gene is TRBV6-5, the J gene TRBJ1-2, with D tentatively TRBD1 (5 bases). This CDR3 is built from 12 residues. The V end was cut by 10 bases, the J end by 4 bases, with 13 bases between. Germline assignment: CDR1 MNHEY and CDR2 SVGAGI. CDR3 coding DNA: TGTGCCACACCGGGGCAGACCTATGGCTACACCTTC. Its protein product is CATPGQTYGYTF.

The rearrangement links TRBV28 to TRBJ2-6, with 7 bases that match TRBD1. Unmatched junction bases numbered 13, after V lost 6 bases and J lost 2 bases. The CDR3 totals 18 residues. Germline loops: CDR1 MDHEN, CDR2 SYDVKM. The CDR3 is CASRINRGYVAGANVLTF. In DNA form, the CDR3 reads TGTGCCAGCAGAATAAACAGGGGTTATGTGGCTGGGGCCAACGTCCTGACTTTC.

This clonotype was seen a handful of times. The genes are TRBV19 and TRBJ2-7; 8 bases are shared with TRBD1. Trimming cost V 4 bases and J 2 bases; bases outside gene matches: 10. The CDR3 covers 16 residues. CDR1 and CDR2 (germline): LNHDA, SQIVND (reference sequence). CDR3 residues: CASSSPTGAATYEQYF. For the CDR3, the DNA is TGTGCCAGTAGTAGCCCGACAGGGGCAGCCACCTACGAGCAGTACTTC.

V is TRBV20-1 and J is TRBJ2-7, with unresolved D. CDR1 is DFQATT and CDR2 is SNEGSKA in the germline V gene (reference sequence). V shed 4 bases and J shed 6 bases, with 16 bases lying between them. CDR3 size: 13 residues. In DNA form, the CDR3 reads TGCAGTGCTACAGATCTAACGCCAGGCGAGCAGTACTTC. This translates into CSATDLTPGEQYF.

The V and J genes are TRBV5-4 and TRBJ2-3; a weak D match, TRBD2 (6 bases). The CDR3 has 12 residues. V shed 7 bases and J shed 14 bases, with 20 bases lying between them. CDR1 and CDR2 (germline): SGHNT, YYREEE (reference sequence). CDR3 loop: CASRRGLDKRYF. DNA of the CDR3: TGTGCCAGCCGGAGGGGTCTGGATAAGAGGTATTTT.

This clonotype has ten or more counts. The CDR3 nucleotides are TGTGCCAGCAGCCTGCAGGGGACAGGGGGCTACGAGCAGTACTTC. This translates into CASSLQGTGGYEQYF. The rearrangement links TRBV7-2 to TRBJ2-7; 11 bases map to TRBD1. The CDR3 sequence is 15 residues long. With V trimmed by 5 bases and J by 3 bases, 6 bases remained unmatched. In germline, CDR1 is SGHTA, CDR2 FQGNSA.

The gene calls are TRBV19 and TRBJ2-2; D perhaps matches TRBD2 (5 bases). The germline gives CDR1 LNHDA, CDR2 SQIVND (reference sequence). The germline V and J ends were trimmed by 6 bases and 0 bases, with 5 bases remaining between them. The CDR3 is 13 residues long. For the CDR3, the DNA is TGTGCCAGTAGGGGAGCGAACACCGGGGAGCTGTTTTTT. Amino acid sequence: CASRGANTGELFF. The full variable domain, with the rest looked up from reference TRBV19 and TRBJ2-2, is DGGITQSPKYLFRKEGQNVTLSCEQNLNHDAMYWYRQDPGQGLRLIYYSQIVNDFQKGDIAEGYSVSREKKESFPLTVTSAQKNPTAFYLCASRGANTGELFFGEGSRLTVL.

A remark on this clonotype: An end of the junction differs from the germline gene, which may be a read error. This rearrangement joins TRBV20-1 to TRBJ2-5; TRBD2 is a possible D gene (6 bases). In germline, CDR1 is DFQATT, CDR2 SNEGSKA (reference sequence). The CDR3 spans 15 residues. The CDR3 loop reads CCAPRAGDPGETQYF. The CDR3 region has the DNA TGCTGTGCCCCGCGAGCGGGTGACCCCGGGGAGACCCAGTACTTC.

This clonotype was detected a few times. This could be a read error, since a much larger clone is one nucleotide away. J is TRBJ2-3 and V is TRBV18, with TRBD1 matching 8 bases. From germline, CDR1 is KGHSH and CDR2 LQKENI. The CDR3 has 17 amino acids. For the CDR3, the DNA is TGTGCCAGCTCTTCGGACAGGGCCTTTACTAGCACATATACGCAGTATTTT. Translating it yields CASSSDRAFTSTYTQYF. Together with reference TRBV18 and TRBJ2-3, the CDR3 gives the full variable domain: NAGVMQNPRHLVRRRGQEARLRCSPMKGHSHVYWYRQLPEEGLKFMVYLQKENIIDESGMPKERFSAEFPKEGPSILRIQQVVRGDSAAYFCASSSDRAFTSTYTQYFGPGTRLTVL.

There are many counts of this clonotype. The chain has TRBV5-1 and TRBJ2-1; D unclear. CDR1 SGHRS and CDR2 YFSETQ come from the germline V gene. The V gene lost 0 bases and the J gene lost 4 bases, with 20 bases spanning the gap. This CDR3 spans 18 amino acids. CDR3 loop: CASSLDRAGATRYNEQFF. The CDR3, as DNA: TGCGCCAGCAGCTTGGATCGGGCCGGAGCAACCCGATACAATGAGCAGTTCTTC.

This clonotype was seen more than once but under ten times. In DNA, the CDR3 is TGTGCCAGCAGCCTCCCCCGGGGCGGTGAAGCTTTCTTT. This codes for CASSLPRGGEAFF. The genes are TRBV7-9 and TRBJ1-1, with a weak D call TRBD1 (5 bases). Trimming shortened V by 5 bases and J by 7 bases, and 14 bases separated the two germline ends. The CDR3 is made up of 13 amino acids. Germline assignment: CDR1 SEHNR and CDR2 FQNEAQ (reference sequence).

The CDR3 protein is CASSPDREVWDTQYF. The CDR3 coding sequence is TGTGCCAGCAGCCCGGACAGGGAAGTATGGGATACGCAGTATTTT. The chain links TRBV11-2 to TRBJ2-3; 8 bases fit TRBD1. The V gene end was trimmed by 5 bases and the J gene end by 6 bases; junction bases not matched to a gene: 10. Germline V gene lookup returns CDR1 SGHAT and CDR2 FQNNGV. This CDR3 has 15 residues.

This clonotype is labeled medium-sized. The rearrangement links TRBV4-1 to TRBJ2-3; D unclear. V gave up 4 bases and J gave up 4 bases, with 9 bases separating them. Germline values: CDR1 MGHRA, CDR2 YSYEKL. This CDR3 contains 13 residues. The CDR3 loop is CASSREPADTQYF. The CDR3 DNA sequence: TGCGCCAGCAGCCGTGAACCCGCAGATACGCAGTATTTT.

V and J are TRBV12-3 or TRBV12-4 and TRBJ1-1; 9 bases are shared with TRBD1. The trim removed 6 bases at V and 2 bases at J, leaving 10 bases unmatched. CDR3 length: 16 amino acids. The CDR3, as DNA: TGTGCCAGCAGCCCACATAGGGGACAGGGTAACACTGAAGCTTTCTTT. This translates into CASSPHRGQGNTEAFF.

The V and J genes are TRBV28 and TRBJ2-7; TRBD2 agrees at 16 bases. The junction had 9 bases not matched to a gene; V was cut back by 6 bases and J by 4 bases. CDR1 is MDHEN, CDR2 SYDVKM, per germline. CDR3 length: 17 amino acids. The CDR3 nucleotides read TGTGCCAGCAGCTCGGGACTAGCGGGAGGGCGACGGTACGAGCAGTACTTC. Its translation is CASSSGLAGGRRYEQYF.

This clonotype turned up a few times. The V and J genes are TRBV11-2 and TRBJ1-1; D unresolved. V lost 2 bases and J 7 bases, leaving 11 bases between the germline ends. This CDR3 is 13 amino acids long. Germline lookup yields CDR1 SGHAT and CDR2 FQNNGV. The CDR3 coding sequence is TGTGCCAGCAGCTTATTGTCTCGGGGTGAAGCTTTCTTT. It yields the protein CASSLLSRGEAFF.

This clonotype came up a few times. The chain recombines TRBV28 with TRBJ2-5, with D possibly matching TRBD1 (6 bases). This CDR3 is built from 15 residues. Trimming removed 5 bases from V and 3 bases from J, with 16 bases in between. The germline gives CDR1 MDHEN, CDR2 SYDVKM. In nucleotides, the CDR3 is TGTGCCAGCAGTGTTTCAGGGGCAGGGGAAGAGACCCAGTACTTC. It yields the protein CASSVSGAGEETQYF.

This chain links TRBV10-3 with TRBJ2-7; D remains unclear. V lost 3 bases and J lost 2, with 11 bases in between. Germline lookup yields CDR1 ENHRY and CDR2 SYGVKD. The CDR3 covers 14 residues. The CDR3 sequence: CAISERPNPYEQYF. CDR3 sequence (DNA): TGTGCCATCAGTGAACGACCGAACCCCTACGAGCAGTACTTC.

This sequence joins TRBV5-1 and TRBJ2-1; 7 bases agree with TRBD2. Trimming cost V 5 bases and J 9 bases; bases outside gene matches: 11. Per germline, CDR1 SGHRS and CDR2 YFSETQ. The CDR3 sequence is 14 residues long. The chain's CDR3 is CASSPGTTGLEQFF. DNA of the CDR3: TGCGCCAGCAGTCCCGGGACTACCGGGCTTGAGCAGTTCTTC.

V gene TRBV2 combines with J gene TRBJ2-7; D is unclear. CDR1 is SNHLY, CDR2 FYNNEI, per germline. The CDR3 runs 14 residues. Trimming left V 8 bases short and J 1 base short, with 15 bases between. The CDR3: CASVGSRHSYEQYF. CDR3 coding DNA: TGTGCCAGCGTAGGTAGTCGGCATTCCTACGAGCAGTACTTC. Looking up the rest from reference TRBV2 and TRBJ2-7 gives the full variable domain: EPEVTQTPSHQVTQMGQEVILRCVPISNHLYFYWYRQILGQKVEFLVSFYNNEISEKSEIFDDQFSVERPDGSNFTLKIRSTKLEDSAMYFCASVGSRHSYEQYFGPGTRLTVT.

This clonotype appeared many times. Written as DNA, the CDR3 is TGTGCCAGCAGCCGCCTTTCGAGTCCCCGCACAGATACGCAGTATTTT. Translating it yields CASSRLSSPRTDTQYF. V gene TRBV9 combines with J gene TRBJ2-3; D is unresolved. The CDR3 runs 16 residues. The germline V gene encodes CDR1 SGDLS and CDR2 YYNGEE. Trimming pared 4 bases from V and 1 base from J, leaving 16 bases between. The whole variable domain, remainder taken from reference TRBV9 and TRBJ2-3, is DSGVTQTPKHLITATGQRVTLRCSPRSGDLSVYWYQQSLDQGLQFLIQYYNGEERAKGNILERFSAQQFPDLHSELNLSSLELGDSALYFCASSRLSSPRTDTQYFGPGTRLTVL.

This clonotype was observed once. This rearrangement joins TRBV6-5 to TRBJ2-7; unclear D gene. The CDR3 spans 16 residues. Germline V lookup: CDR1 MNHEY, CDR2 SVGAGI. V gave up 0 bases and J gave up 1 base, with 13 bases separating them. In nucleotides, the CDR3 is TGTGCCAGCAGTTACTCCGGTTTGGACGGATCCTACGAGCAGTACTTC. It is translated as CASSYSGLDGSYEQYF.